This TCR beta chain appears in the sequencing data of a study of CD8 T cells in ankylosing spondylitis. Study-level points and caveats: Peripheral blood held disease-linked clones only at relatively low frequency, and these were CD8+. Reportedly, matched ankylosing spondylitis synovial fluid was significantly enriched for disease-linked clones.

Construction of TCR beta libraries was performed using quantitative 5'-RACE with molecular barcodes. TCRdb processed the 5' RACE reads anew with MiXCR; each CDR3 protein has one entry. The table has hundreds of thousands of distinct CDR3 sequences, around 25% seen once. This clonotype was seen many times. Antigen specificity is unknown. The V end lost 1 base, the J end lost 8 bases, and 11 bases lay between the germline ends. Looked up from germline, CDR1 is LGHNA and CDR2 is YNFKEQ. This CDR3 is 13 amino acids long. The source is a male donor with ankylosing spondylitis or in good health (not recorded which). Sequencing input: blood, either unsorted or a sorted T cell fraction (not recorded which). The rearrangement joins TRBV4-2 to TRBJ1-2; D ambiguous. Here the CDR3 DNA reads TGTGCCAGCAGCCAAGGGGGAGGGCCCGGCTACACCTTC. Protein: CASSQGGGPGYTF.